This T cell receptor (beta chain) was captured by sequencing in a study of T cell clusters in autoimmune cytopenias. Looking at the study overall: TRB sequencing had a median approximately 52,000 reads and about 2,500 distinct clonotypes per sample.

On this clonotype itself: No antigen is known for it.

One tube held mixed TRB-A and TRB-B primer pools for touch-down PCR. TCRdb re-called the multiplex PCR reads and catalogs CDR3 proteins one per entry, DNA excluded. The table lists 7,000 to 8,000 distinct CDR3 sequences, with about 15% in the top ten. TRB amplification used around 260 ng of peripheral blood genomic DNA. Findings and limits, study-wide: Exclusive TRB clusters were 2.5 to 3.5-fold more numerous in healthy donors than in active autoimmune hepatitis. Clustering suggested that physiological T cell clusters were missing in primary autoimmune cytopenia patients.

CDR3 length: 13 amino acids. Sequenced: peripheral blood. This clonotype was obtained from a human donor with an autoimmune cytopenia or autoimmune hepatitis (not recorded which). This sequence joins TRBV12-3 or TRBV12-4 and TRBJ2-7. The CDR3 reads CASSLKGIHEQYF.